This T cell receptor (beta chain) stems from a study of Ad26.COV2.S vaccination and SARS-CoV-2 variants. Method: immunoSEQ multiplex PCR; TCRdb's copy keeps in-frame clones and lacks some. The profile shows about 350,000 clones, under 95% of them singletons. The CDR3 sequence is 15 residues long. Trimming took off 6 bases at V and 0 bases at J, with 14 bases between the two ends. CDR1 and CDR2 (germline): LNHDA, SQIVND (reference sequence). General study points: An underestimation of total T cell responses may have resulted from the TCR breadth and depth analyses. Vaccine and placebo groups showed comparable non-spike TCR breadth. Placebo recipients showed lower spike-specific TCR breadth than vaccinees. Reports say spike-specific CD8+ and CD4+ T cell responses covered substantial breadth after vaccination.

With regard to this clone: The antigen remains undetermined.

The V and J genes are TRBV19 and TRBJ1-2, with a tentative D call TRBD1 (5 bases). Specimen: peripheral blood, collected after recovery from COVID-19. This receptor was identified in a human donor who had recovered from COVID-19. The CDR3 nucleotides are TGTGCCAGTAGACCAGTTGGGGACTCTAACTATGGCTACACCTTC. Its translation: CASRPVGDSNYGYTF.